This T cell receptor beta chain is from a study of memory CD4+ T cells and cytomegalovirus serostatus. Study observations and caveats: Repertoires predicted CMV serostatus with median bootstrapped AUC of approximately 0.94.

The sort gate was single viable CD3+CD4+CD8-CD45RO+ cells for memory CD4+ T cells. Sequencing was performed with immunoSEQ multiplex PCR; in TCRdb, only in-frame clones are kept and a portion is missing. The repertoire consists of about 31,000 clones, with around 74% occurring once and the leading ten covering 0.63%. Deletions cut 4 bases from V and 0 bases from J, with 6 bases between. This CDR3 has 13 amino acids. The V gene's germline CDR1 is SNHLY and CDR2 FYNNEI. A remark on this clone: Its specificity is not known.

Material for sequencing was memory CD4+ T cells from blood. The clonotype originates from an adult in good health and CMV-seronegative. Some clones in this sample may be carry-over from other donors' samples. The chain has TRBV2 and TRBJ1-2, with D uncertain. The CDR3 DNA reads as TGTGCCAGCAGTGCAGAATCTAACTATGGCTACACCTTC. Translating it yields CASSAESNYGYTF.